This T cell receptor beta chain appears in the sequencing data of a study of T cell repertoires in cytomegalovirus infection. TCRdb ran MiXCR on the reads and lists one entry per CDR3 protein. Of a few hundred thousand distinct CDR3 sequences in the sample, around 13% were seen once. Trimming took off 8 bases at V and 6 bases at J, with 11 bases between the two ends. The length of the CDR3 is 11 residues. Germline CDR1 and CDR2: SQVTM and ANQGSEA. This sequence originates from a human donor in good health (CMV status not recorded). Some clones in this sample may be carry-over from other donors' samples. V is TRBV29-1 and J is TRBJ2-1; TRBD2 is a possible D gene (5 bases). The sequenced sample was PBMCs. The CDR3 DNA is TGCAGCACAGCCCGGGGCAATGAGCAGTTCTTC. Encoded protein: CSTARGNEQFF.